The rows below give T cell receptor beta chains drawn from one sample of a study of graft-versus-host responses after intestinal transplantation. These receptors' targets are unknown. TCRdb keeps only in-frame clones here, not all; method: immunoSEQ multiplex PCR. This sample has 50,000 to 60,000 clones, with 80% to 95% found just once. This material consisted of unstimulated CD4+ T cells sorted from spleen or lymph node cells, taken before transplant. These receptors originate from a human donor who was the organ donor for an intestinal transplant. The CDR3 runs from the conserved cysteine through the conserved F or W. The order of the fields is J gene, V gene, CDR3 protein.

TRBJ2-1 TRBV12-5 CASGLVSLTTSIYNEQFF
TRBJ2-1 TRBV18 CASSRGLAGRDEQFF
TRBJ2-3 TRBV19 CASKDREHTDTQYF
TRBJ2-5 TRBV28 CASSPPGETQYF
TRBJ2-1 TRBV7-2 CASSYPGLATHNEQFF
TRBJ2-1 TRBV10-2 CASSDILAPYNEQFF
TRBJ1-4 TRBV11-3 CASSLEAGLNEKLFF
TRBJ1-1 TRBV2 CASSETRMNTEAFF
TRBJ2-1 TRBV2 CASVGLAGVWEGNEQFF
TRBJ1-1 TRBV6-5 CASSYESYTEAFF
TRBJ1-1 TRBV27 CASSFISRGIGTEAFF
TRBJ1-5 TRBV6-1 CASSAGTGGANQPQHF
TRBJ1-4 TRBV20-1 CSAPPEKLFF
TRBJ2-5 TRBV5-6 CASSLTGGETQYF
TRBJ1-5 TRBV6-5 CASTTGGVGNQPQHF